The 31 T cell receptor beta chains below all came from one sample that was sequenced in a study of post-analysis software for immune sequencing data. Study-wide points: Five or six TRBV segments (TRBV5-6, TRBV5-1 and TRBV20-1 among them) occurred more frequently in patients than in controls.

Prepared TCR beta cDNA libraries contained unique molecular identifiers. MiXCR, run by TCRdb on the PCR reads, gives a single entry per CDR3 protein. The sample records hundreds of thousands of distinct CDR3 sequences, roughly 46% being singletons. Antigens for these TCRs are unknown. Material: blood. Receptors were obtained from a girl aged 5-17 years with multiple sclerosis.

This rearrangement joins TRBV12-3 or TRBV12-4 to TRBJ2-1, with D possibly being TRBD1 (6 bases). Trimming took off 3 bases at V and 2 bases at J, with 14 bases between the two ends. The CDR3 runs to 16 residues. Written as DNA, the CDR3 is TGTGCCAGCAGTTTTGGCAGGGGCCTGCCCTACAATGAGCAGTTCTTC. It is translated as CASSFGRGLPYNEQFF.

J is TRBJ2-3 and V is TRBV5-1, with 8 bases that match TRBD2. Germline V gene lookup returns CDR1 SGHRS and CDR2 YFSETQ. The length of the CDR3 is 16 residues. J gave up 2 bases and V 2 bases, and 7 bases lay outside the gene matches. Written as DNA, the CDR3 is TGCGCCAGCAGCTTTTCGACGGGGGGGCTCACAGATACGCAGTATTTT. It specifies CASSFSTGGLTDTQYF. Based on the CDR3 plus reference TRBV5-1 and TRBJ2-3, the full variable domain is KAGVTQTPRYLIKTRGQQVTLSCSPISGHRSVSWYQQTPGQGLQFLFEYFSETQRNKGNFPGRFSGRQFSNSRSEMNVSTLELGDSALYLCASSFSTGGLTDTQYFGPGTRLTVL.

The V gene is TRBV12-3 or TRBV12-4, the J gene TRBJ2-5, with 7 bases that match TRBD2. The J call may be wrong; the DNA end is better matched by TRBJ2-7. The CDR3 totals 13 residues. In DNA form, the CDR3 reads TGTGCCAGCAGTGAAAGCGGGGATTACGAGCAGTACTTC. Translated, it gives CASSESGDYEQYF.

The chain employs TRBV7-9 and TRBJ2-7; possible D gene TRBD1, 5 bases. The V and J ends lost 1 base and 6 bases respectively, with 16 bases between them. The CDR3 covers 15 residues. The germline V gene encodes CDR1 SEHNR and CDR2 FQNEAQ (reference sequence). The CDR3 here is CASSLESAGWGEQYF. CDR3 coding DNA: TGTGCCAGCAGCTTAGAATCGGCAGGGTGGGGCGAGCAGTACTTC.

A few counts support this clonotype. The J gene is TRBJ2-7, the V gene TRBV11-2; a weak D match, TRBD1 (6 bases). The DNA end is a closer match to TRBJ2-5, so the J assignment may be wrong. Germline CDR1 reads SGHAT; CDR2 reads FQNNGV. This CDR3 has 14 residues. The CDR3 nucleotides read TGTGCCAGCAGGTCAACAGGGTTTAAAGAGACCCAGTACTTC. Its protein is CASRSTGFKETQYF.

The J gene is TRBJ1-1, the V gene TRBV24-1, with no clear D. Trimming left V 4 bases short and J 1 base short, with 6 bases between. The germline CDR1 and CDR2 sequences are KGHDR and SFDVKD. This CDR3 is 13 amino acids long. CDR3 in amino acids: CATSDSRNTEAFF. CDR3 DNA: TGTGCCACCAGTGACTCGAGGAACACTGAAGCTTTCTTT.

The V and J genes are TRBV25-1 and TRBJ1-2; no definite D call. Trimming removed 7 bases from V and 4 bases from J, with 10 bases in between. The CDR3 is 12 amino acids. Germline CDR1 reads MGHDK; CDR2 reads SYGVNS. CDR3 DNA: TGTGCCAGCAAGTCGGCCAGCTATGGCTACACCTTC. Its translation: CASKSASYGYTF.

V usage is TRBV12-2 and J usage is TRBJ2-7. TRBV12-2 is reported as a pseudogene. The CDR3 covers 20 residues. CDR3 region: CASRLARSIWNLVMAYEQYF. The CDR3 DNA reads TGTGCAAGTCGCTTAGCCCGGTCTATTTGGAACCTGGTAATGGCCTACGAGCAGTACTTC.

This clonotype was observed a single time. The rearrangement links TRBV5-1 to TRBJ2-7, with TRBD1 matching over 9 bases. The ends lost 3 bases at V and 10 bases at J; junction bases unmatched: 11. The CDR3 is 14 amino acids. Germline V CDR1 and CDR2: SGHRS, YFSETQ. In DNA, the CDR3 is TGCGCCAGCAGCTGTAGGGGACAGGGAGGGGCCCAGTACTTC. It codes for CASSCRGQGGAQYF.

The V call is TRBV5-1, the J call TRBJ1-6, with TRBD1 as a possible D gene (5 bases). The V end lost 3 bases, the J end lost 10 bases, and 26 bases lay between the germline ends. CDR1 SGHRS and CDR2 YFSETQ come from the germline V gene. The CDR3 is 18 amino acids. The CDR3 DNA sequence: TGCGCCAGCAGCTCGAGGGCCCAAACAGGCCCCGGGTGGTCACCCCTCCACTTT. Amino acid sequence: CASSSRAQTGPGWSPLHF.

J is TRBJ2-2 and V is TRBV4-1; D possibly corresponds to TRBD2 (7 bases). Germline CDR1 reads MGHRA; CDR2 reads YSYEKL. The CDR3 spans 15 residues. V shed 6 bases and J shed 5 bases, with 16 bases lying between them. Here the CDR3 reads CASSHRAGVTGELFF. The CDR3 DNA is TGCGCCAGCAGTCACAGGGCGGGAGTGACCGGGGAGCTGTTTTTT.

This clonotype was counted many times. At one end the junction does not follow the germline gene, possibly because of a read error. The genes are TRBV12-3 or TRBV12-4 and TRBJ2-5; 10 positions match TRBD1. The CDR3 length is 14 residues. The CDR3 protein is CASSPGQGGETQYF. The CDR3 DNA sequence: TGCGCCAGCAGCCCCGGACAGGGGGGAGAGACCCAGTACTTC.

J is TRBJ1-2 and V is TRBV18, with TRBD1 matching over 12 bases. The J segment lost 8 bases and the V segment lost 6 bases, leaving 4 bases of the junction unmatched. The CDR3 sequence is 13 residues long. CDR1 and CDR2 (germline): KGHSH, LQKENI. This chain's CDR3 is CASSGQGAPGYTF. The DNA of the CDR3 is TGTGCCAGCTCGGGACAGGGGGCGCCGGGCTACACCTTC. The variable domain in full, completed from reference TRBV18 and TRBJ1-2, reads NAGVMQNPRHLVRRRGQEARLRCSPMKGHSHVYWYRQLPEEGLKFMVYLQKENIIDESGMPKERFSAEFPKEGPSILRIQQVVRGDSAAYFCASSGQGAPGYTFGSGTRLTVV.

This clonotype has more than one count but fewer than ten. The chain carries TRBV5-5 and TRBJ2-7; D may be TRBD1 or TRBD2 (5 bases each). Germline CDR1 reads SGHKS; CDR2 reads YYEKEE (reference sequence). V lost 4 bases and J 6 bases, leaving 20 bases between the germline ends. The CDR3 covers 15 residues. The CDR3 DNA reads TGTGCCAGCAGCCACGTGGCAGGGAGAGGTCGCGAGCAGTACTTC. As protein: CASSHVAGRGREQYF.

This clonotype was counted only a few times. The rearrangement joins TRBV6-6 to TRBJ2-7, with D possibly matching TRBD1 (5 bases). CDR3 length: 15 residues. Trimming removed 5 bases from V and 1 base from J, with 15 bases in between. From germline, CDR1 is MNHNY and CDR2 SVGAGI (reference sequence). The chain's CDR3 is CASSTTPSGSYEQYF. The CDR3 bases are TGTGCCAGCAGTACAACCCCTTCAGGGTCCTACGAGCAGTACTTC.

This chain connects TRBV12-3 or TRBV12-4 to TRBJ2-7; D unclear. CDR3 size: 14 residues. Trimming removed 1 base from V and 1 base from J, with 8 bases in between. CDR3 region: CASSLGRFSYEQYF. The CDR3 coding sequence is TGTGCCAGCAGTTTAGGCAGGTTTTCCTACGAGCAGTACTTC.

The chain uses TRBV7-2 and TRBJ2-7, with D tentatively TRBD1 or TRBD2 (6 bases each). From germline, CDR1 is SGHTA and CDR2 FQGNSA. V lost 3 bases and J lost 5, with 14 bases in between. CDR3 size: 14 residues. Written as DNA, the CDR3 is TGTGCCAGCAGCTTTGGGGGGCGTGAGGACGAGCAGTACTTC. Its protein is CASSFGGREDEQYF.

J is TRBJ2-3 and V is TRBV20-1, with 9 bases fitting TRBD2. Losses at the gene ends were 2 bases for V and 6 bases for J; bases not matched to a gene: 6. CDR1 and CDR2 (germline): DFQATT, SNEGSKA (reference sequence). The length of the CDR3 is 14 residues. CDR3 protein: CSARIAGDLDTQYF. The CDR3 DNA reads TGCAGTGCTAGAATAGCGGGAGACTTGGATACGCAGTATTTT.

On this clonotype: One end of the junction fails to match germline, which may point to a read error. The rearrangement links TRBV12-3 or TRBV12-4 to TRBJ2-7, with D perhaps TRBD1 (6 bases). The CDR3 loop spans 13 amino acids. The CDR3 nucleotides read TGTGCCGGCAGTCAGGGGACAACAGCCGAGCAGTACTTC. Translating gives CAGSQGTTAEQYF.

The rearrangement joins TRBV5-1 to TRBJ1-2; D gene ambiguous. Trimming left V 3 bases short and J 4 bases short, with 13 bases between. The germline V gene encodes CDR1 SGHRS and CDR2 YFSETQ. The CDR3 is 14 amino acids. The CDR3 here is CASSYYGVGYGYTF. In DNA form, the CDR3 reads TGCGCCAGCAGCTATTATGGCGTCGGCTATGGCTACACCTTC.

In this sample, this clonotype turned up a few times. V and J are TRBV6-5 and TRBJ2-1; 7 positions agree with TRBD2. Germline CDR1 reads MNHEY; CDR2 reads SVGAGI. CDR3 length equals 15 residues. Losses at the gene ends were 2 bases for V and 11 bases for J; bases not matched to a gene: 12. The CDR3 region has the DNA TGTGCCAGCAGTTACCCTTTAGGGAGCGGGGAACAGCAGTTCTTC. Protein product: CASSYPLGSGEQQFF.

The V call is TRBV12-3 or TRBV12-4, the J call TRBJ1-1, with unresolved D. CDR3 length equals 15 residues. V was trimmed by 5 bases and J by 5 bases, leaving 18 bases between them. The CDR3 region is CASSPRWDQVTEAFF. CDR3 in DNA: TGTGCCAGCAGTCCCCGTTGGGATCAAGTGACTGAAGCTTTCTTT.

This clonotype was seen a single time. The chain carries TRBV12-3 or TRBV12-4 and TRBJ2-1; D gene ambiguous. This CDR3 is 15 amino acids long. V lost 5 bases and J 0 bases, leaving 11 bases between the germline ends. DNA for the CDR3: TGTGCCAGCAGTGAATGGCCGAGCTCCTACAATGAGCAGTTCTTC. Protein sequence: CASSEWPSSYNEQFF.

At least ten counts were recorded for this clonotype. V is TRBV5-6 and J is TRBJ1-2; D is unresolved. The CDR3 length is 14 residues. In germline, CDR1 is SGHDT, CDR2 YYEEEE. Between the trimmed V and J ends, which lost 3 bases and 8 bases, there was a span of 17 bases. The CDR3 coding sequence is TGTGCCAGCAGCTACTGGACCGGGCTGGGAGGCTACACCTTC. This gives the protein CASSYWTGLGGYTF.

The chain carries TRBV9 and TRBJ2-3; the D gene is possibly TRBD1 (6 bases). The germline V and J ends were trimmed by 0 bases and 5 bases, with 16 bases remaining between them. In germline, CDR1 is SGDLS, CDR2 YYNGEE. The CDR3 sequence is 16 residues long. CDR3 in amino acids: CASSVGAGVRGDTQYF. The CDR3 bases are TGTGCCAGCAGCGTAGGGGCAGGGGTACGGGGAGATACGCAGTATTTT. Based on the CDR3 plus reference TRBV9 and TRBJ2-3, the full variable domain is DSGVTQTPKHLITATGQRVTLRCSPRSGDLSVYWYQQSLDQGLQFLIQYYNGEERAKGNILERFSAQQFPDLHSELNLSSLELGDSALYFCASSVGAGVRGDTQYFGPGTRLTVL.

In its sample, this clonotype was seen a few times. The rearrangement links TRBV7-9 to TRBJ1-2, with D unclear. Per germline, CDR1 SEHNR and CDR2 FQNEAQ (reference sequence). Trimming pared 8 bases from V and 4 bases from J, leaving 14 bases between. The CDR3 contains 13 residues. The CDR3 loop reads CASSPLASYGYTF. CDR3 coding DNA: TGTGCCAGCTCTCCCCTCGCGTCCTATGGCTACACCTTC.

The rearrangement links TRBV2 to TRBJ2-1; TRBD1 agrees at 11 bases. The CDR3 spans 14 residues. With V trimmed by 5 bases and J by 12 bases, 9 bases remained unmatched. CDR1 and CDR2 (germline): SNHLY, FYNNEI. The CDR3 loop is CASSLPGQGVGQFF. CDR3 nucleotide sequence: TGTGCCAGCAGTTTGCCGGGACAGGGGGTTGGGCAGTTCTTC.

The rearrangement links TRBV12-3 or TRBV12-4 to TRBJ1-2, with unresolved D. The length of the CDR3 is 14 residues. The V end was cut by 5 bases, the J end by 4 bases, with 14 bases between. The CDR3 region has the DNA TGTGCCAGCAGTCAACCTCAGAGGCCCTATGGCTACACCTTC. It codes for CASSQPQRPYGYTF.

The rearrangement links TRBV6-5 to TRBJ2-1; 9 bases align to TRBD2. CDR3 length: 15 residues. The V gene end was trimmed by 4 bases and the J gene end by 3 bases; junction bases not matched to a gene: 4. The germline gives CDR1 MNHEY, CDR2 SVGAGI. CDR3 region: CASSFSGGYYNEQFF. DNA of the CDR3: TGTGCCAGCAGTTTCAGCGGGGGGTACTACAATGAGCAGTTCTTC.

This clonotype was seen a few times. The chain uses TRBV5-1 and TRBJ2-5, with a possible D match to TRBD2 (5 bases). The germline V and J ends were trimmed by 0 bases and 5 bases, with 11 bases remaining between them. CDR3 length: 14 amino acids. CDR1 is SGHRS, CDR2 YFSETQ, per germline. The CDR3 DNA is TGCGCCAGCAGCTTGGTGGGAGTGGGGGAGACCCAGTACTTC. This encodes CASSLVGVGETQYF.

The J gene is TRBJ2-1, the V gene TRBV29-1; weak D call: TRBD2 (6 bases). Germline values: CDR1 SQVTM, CDR2 ANQGSEA. This CDR3 spans 12 amino acids. Trimming removed 4 bases from V and 12 bases from J, with 16 bases in between. CDR3 region: CSVAQKTRLQFF. The CDR3 region has the DNA TGCAGCGTTGCCCAAAAGACTAGACTGCAGTTCTTC.